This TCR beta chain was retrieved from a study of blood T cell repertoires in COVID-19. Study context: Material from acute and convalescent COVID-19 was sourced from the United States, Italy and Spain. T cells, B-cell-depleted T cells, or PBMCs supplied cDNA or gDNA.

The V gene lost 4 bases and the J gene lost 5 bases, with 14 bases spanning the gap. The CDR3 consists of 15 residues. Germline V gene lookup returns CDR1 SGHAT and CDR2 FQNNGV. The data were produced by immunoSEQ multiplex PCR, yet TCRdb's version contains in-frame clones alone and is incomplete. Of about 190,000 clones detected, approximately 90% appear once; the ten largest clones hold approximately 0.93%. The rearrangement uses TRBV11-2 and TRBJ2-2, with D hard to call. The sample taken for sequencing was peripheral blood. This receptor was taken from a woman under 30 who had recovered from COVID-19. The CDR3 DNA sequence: TGTGCCAGCAGCTCCCCTACGGAGCGAACCGGGGAGCTGTTTTTT. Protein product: CASSSPTERTGELFF.